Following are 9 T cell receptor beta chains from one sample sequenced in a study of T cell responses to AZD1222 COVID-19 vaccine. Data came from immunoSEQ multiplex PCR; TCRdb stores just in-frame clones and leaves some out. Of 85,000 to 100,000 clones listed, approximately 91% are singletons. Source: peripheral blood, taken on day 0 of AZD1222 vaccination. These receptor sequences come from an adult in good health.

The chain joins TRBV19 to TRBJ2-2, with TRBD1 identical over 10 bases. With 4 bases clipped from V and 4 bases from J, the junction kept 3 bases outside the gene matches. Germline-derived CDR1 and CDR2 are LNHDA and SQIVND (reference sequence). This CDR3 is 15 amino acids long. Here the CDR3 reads CASSTRDRGTGELFF. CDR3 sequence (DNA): TGTGCCAGTAGTACACGGGACAGGGGCACCGGGGAGCTGTTTTTT.

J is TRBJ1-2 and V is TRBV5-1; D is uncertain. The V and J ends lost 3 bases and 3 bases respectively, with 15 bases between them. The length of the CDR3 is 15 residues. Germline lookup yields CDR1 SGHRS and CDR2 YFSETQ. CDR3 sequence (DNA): TGCGCCAGCAGCTCTACAGTTGGAGGCGACTATGGCTACACCTTC. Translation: CASSSTVGGDYGYTF.

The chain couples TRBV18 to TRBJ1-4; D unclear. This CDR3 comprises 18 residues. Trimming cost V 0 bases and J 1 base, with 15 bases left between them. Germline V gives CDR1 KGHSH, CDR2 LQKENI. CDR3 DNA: TGTGCCAGCTCACCACCCTTGCAGGAATGGGGAACTAATGAAAAACTGTTTTTT. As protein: CASSPPLQEWGTNEKLFF.

In DNA form, the CDR3 reads TGTGCCAGCAGCCCCGGCGGAGGGGGACAAAATTATGGCTACACCTTC. Residues: CASSPGGGGQNYGYTF. The chain combines TRBV7-3 with TRBJ1-2, with TRBD1 as a possible D gene (6 bases). There are 16 residues in the CDR3. Per the germline V gene, CDR1 is SGHTA and CDR2 is FQGTGA. V was clipped by 5 bases and J by 5 bases, with 21 bases between them.

CDR3 sequence reads: CAITGTGQGDGYTF. The CDR3 DNA follows: TGTGCCATCACCGGAACCGGACAGGGGGATGGCTACACCTTC. The chain employs TRBV10-3 and TRBJ1-2, with 10 bases lining up with TRBD1. CDR1 is ENHRY, CDR2 SYGVKD, per germline. There are 14 residues in the CDR3. Losses at the gene ends were 7 bases for V and 6 bases for J; bases not matched to a gene: 8.

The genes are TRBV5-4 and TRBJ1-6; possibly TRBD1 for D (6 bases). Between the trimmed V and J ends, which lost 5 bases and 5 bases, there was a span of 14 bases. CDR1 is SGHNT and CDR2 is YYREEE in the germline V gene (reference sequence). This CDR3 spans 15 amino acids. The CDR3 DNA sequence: TGTGCCAGCAGGAGCATGCGGGACAATAATTCACCCCTCCACTTT. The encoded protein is CASRSMRDNNSPLHF.

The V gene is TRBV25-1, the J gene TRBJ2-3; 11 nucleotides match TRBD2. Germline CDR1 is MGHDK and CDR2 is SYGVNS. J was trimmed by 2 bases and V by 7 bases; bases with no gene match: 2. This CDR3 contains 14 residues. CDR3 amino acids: CASMTSGDTDTQYF. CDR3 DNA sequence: TGTGCCAGCATGACTAGCGGGGACACAGATACGCAGTATTTT.

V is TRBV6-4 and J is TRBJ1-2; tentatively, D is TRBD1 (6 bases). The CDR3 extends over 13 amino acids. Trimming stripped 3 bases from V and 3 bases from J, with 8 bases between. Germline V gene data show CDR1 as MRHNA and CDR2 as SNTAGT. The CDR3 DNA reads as TGTGCCAGCAGTGAGGGGACACACTATGGCTACACCTTC. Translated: CASSEGTHYGYTF.

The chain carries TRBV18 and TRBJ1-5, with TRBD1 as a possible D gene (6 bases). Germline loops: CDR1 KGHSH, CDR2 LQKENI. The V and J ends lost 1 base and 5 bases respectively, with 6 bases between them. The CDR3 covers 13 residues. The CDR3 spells CASSPHRDQPQHF. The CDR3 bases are TGTGCCAGCTCACCACACAGGGATCAGCCCCAGCATTTT.